This entry lists 26 T cell receptor beta chains sequenced from one sample in a study of cytomegalovirus exposure and HLA in healthy donors. The study ran its PCR with 60 Vbeta and 13 Jbeta primers. Generated by immunoSEQ multiplex PCR, the TCRdb table keeps only in-frame clones and is missing some. The sample contains about 97,000 clones, 85% of which appear only once. Sequences were obtained from PBMCs. The receptors were sampled from a young man in good health and CMV-seronegative.

The V gene is TRBV28, the J gene TRBJ2-2, with TRBD1 identical over 9 bases. This CDR3 contains 13 residues. CDR1 MDHEN and CDR2 SYDVKM come from the germline V gene. The V segment lost 10 bases and the J segment 3 bases; nucleotides outside the gene matches: 3. CDR3 protein: CATGDRDTGELFF. The DNA of the CDR3 is TGTGCCACCGGGGACAGGGACACCGGGGAGCTGTTTTTT.

The chain links TRBV10-3 to TRBJ1-5, with TRBD1 matching 10 bases. The CDR3 contains 14 residues. The junction had 6 bases not matched to a gene; V was cut back by 5 bases and J by 8 bases. Germline V gene sequence: CDR1 ENHRY, CDR2 SYGVKD. CDR3 protein: CAISRSDRGEPQHF. For the CDR3, the DNA is TGTGCCATCAGTCGGTCGGACAGGGGGGAGCCCCAGCATTTT.

This chain joins TRBV30 and TRBJ2-7, with D perhaps TRBD1 (6 bases). The CDR3 totals 16 residues. CDR1 GTSNPN and CDR2 SVGIG come from the germline V gene (reference sequence). V gave up 4 bases and J gave up 0 bases, with 19 bases separating them. The CDR3 region has the DNA TGTGCCTGGACTCATCCAAGAACAGGGATCTCCTACGAGCAGTACTTC. It specifies CAWTHPRTGISYEQYF.

V is TRBV2 and J is TRBJ1-6, with D tentatively TRBD1 (5 bases). CDR1 SNHLY and CDR2 FYNNEI come from the germline V gene. V lost 2 bases, J lost 6 bases, and 11 bases lay in between. The CDR3 runs to 15 residues. CDR3 DNA: TGTGCCAGCAGTGAATTGACGGGGGGTAATTCACCCCTCCACTTT. This translates into CASSELTGGNSPLHF.

This clone was picked up a small number of times. Here the CDR3 reads CASSVVGENSPLHF. CDR3 nucleotide sequence: TGTGCCAGCAGCGTAGTGGGAGAGAATTCACCCCTCCACTTT. The chain has TRBV9 and TRBJ1-6; D remains unclear. Trimming shortened V by 0 bases and J by 7 bases, and 8 bases separated the two germline ends. From germline, CDR1 is SGDLS and CDR2 YYNGEE. The length of the CDR3 is 14 residues.

V is TRBV15 and J is TRBJ2-1, with TRBD2 identical over 12 bases. Trimming removed 4 bases from V and 4 bases from J; junction bases left unmatched: 2. Germline assignment: CDR1 LNHNV and CDR2 YYDKDF (reference sequence). This CDR3 comprises 15 residues. The CDR3 bases are TGTGCCACCAGCAATCTAGCGGGGGGGTACAATGAGCAGTTCTTC. Translating it yields CATSNLAGGYNEQFF.

The rearrangement links TRBV19 to TRBJ2-1, with D perhaps TRBD2 (6 bases). This CDR3 is built from 13 residues. Trimming took off 5 bases at V and 8 bases at J, with 13 bases between the two ends. The V gene's germline CDR1 is LNHDA and CDR2 SQIVND (reference sequence). The CDR3 bases are TGTGCCAGTAGTGCCGGGACTGTGGATGAGCAGTTCTTC. Encoded protein: CASSAGTVDEQFF.

This sequence joins TRBV7-3 and TRBJ2-5; D is ambiguous. The CDR3 is made up of 15 amino acids. V gave up 0 bases and J gave up 0 bases, with 8 bases separating them. Germline values: CDR1 SGHTA, CDR2 FQGTGA. CDR3 region: CASSLTMTDQETQYF. DNA of the CDR3: TGTGCCAGCAGCTTAACGATGACTGACCAAGAGACCCAGTACTTC.

The V gene is TRBV7-5, the J gene TRBJ2-5; the table calls TRBD2, which could not be checked here. TRBV7-5 corresponds to a pseudogene. The CDR3 totals 19 residues. The CDR3 DNA reads TGTGTCAGAAGCTTAGTCGGGAGATCCGAGACCCGGAGCCAAGAGACCCAGTACTTC. Its translation is CVRSLVGRSETRSQETQYF.

This clone was counted only a few times. The J gene is TRBJ1-4, the V gene TRBV25-1; D is undetermined. The V and J ends lost 2 bases and 7 bases respectively, with 11 bases between them. The CDR3 has 14 residues. The germline V gene has CDR1 MGHDK and CDR2 SYGVNS. The CDR3 coding sequence is TGTGCCAGCAGTGAAGTGGGGAGGTCTGAAAAACTGTTTTTT. This encodes CASSEVGRSEKLFF. The full variable domain, rest sourced from reference TRBV25-1 and TRBJ1-4, is EADIYQTPRYLVIGTGKKITLECSQTMGHDKMYWYQQDPGMELHLIHYSYGVNSTEKGDLSSESTVSRIRTEHFPLTLESARPSHTSQYLCASSEVGRSEKLFFGSGTQLSVL.

The rearrangement joins TRBV23-1 to TRBJ2-1; weak D call: TRBD2 (7 bases). TRBV23-1 qualifies as an ORF whose function is uncertain. V shed 3 bases and J shed 4 bases, with 34 bases lying between them. The CDR3 extends over 22 amino acids. CDR3 region: CASSHSYSGRRARGHGYNEQFF. The CDR3 nucleotides read TGCGCCAGCAGTCACTCATATAGCGGGCGGCGGGCGAGGGGACATGGATACAATGAGCAGTTCTTC.

The chain carries TRBV2 and TRBJ2-1; 14 bases fit TRBD2. The CDR3 is 19 residues long. Trimming took 0 bases from V and 3 from J; bases not matched to a gene: 7. Germline CDR1 and CDR2: SNHLY and FYNNEI. Here the CDR3 DNA reads TGTGCCAGCAGTGAAGCGCTCCCCGGGACTAGCGGGGGCTACAATGAGCAGTTCTTC. Its translation: CASSEALPGTSGGYNEQFF.

The chain joins TRBV7-9 to TRBJ2-7; the match to TRBD1 covers 10 bases. J was trimmed by 2 bases and V by 5 bases; bases with no gene match: 6. The CDR3 is 15 amino acids. Germline V gene lookup returns CDR1 SEHNR and CDR2 FQNEAQ (reference sequence). This chain's CDR3 is CASSVGQGNPYEQYF. The CDR3 DNA sequence: TGTGCCAGCAGCGTGGGACAGGGGAACCCCTACGAGCAGTACTTC.

The chain uses TRBV27 and TRBJ2-7; 15 nucleotides match TRBD2. CDR3 length: 16 amino acids. CDR1 and CDR2 from the germline V gene are MNHEY and SMNVEV (reference sequence). The V segment lost 7 bases and the J segment 7 bases; nucleotides outside the gene matches: 11. The CDR3 sequence: CASTPRGLAGGREQYF. The CDR3 nucleotides read TGTGCCAGCACCCCCAGGGGACTAGCGGGAGGACGTGAGCAGTACTTC.

This rearrangement joins TRBV5-6 to TRBJ2-5; tentative D call: TRBD2 (6 bases). CDR1 and CDR2 (germline): SGHDT, YYEEEE. The CDR3 has 14 residues. V was cut by 3 bases and J by 6 bases, with 15 bases left in between. The CDR3 protein is CASSSEEGWQTQYF. In DNA form, the CDR3 reads TGTGCCAGCAGCTCGGAGGAGGGTTGGCAGACCCAGTACTTC.

The gene calls are TRBV5-1 and TRBJ2-2, with TRBD2 identical over 10 bases. CDR3 size: 18 residues. Germline lookup yields CDR1 SGHRS and CDR2 YFSETQ. J was trimmed by 1 base and V by 0 bases; bases with no gene match: 6. The DNA for the CDR3 is TGCGCCAGCAGCTTGGGTCCGGGACTAGCGATGAACACCGGGGAGCTGTTTTTT. Amino acids: CASSLGPGLAMNTGELFF.

The chain carries TRBV9 and TRBJ1-4; no clear D gene. The CDR3 loop spans 13 amino acids. Germline loops: CDR1 SGDLS, CDR2 YYNGEE. V was shortened by 3 bases and J by 5 bases, with 8 bases between the two germline ends. The CDR3 DNA follows: TGTGCCAGCAGCGCTGCGGGGAATGAAAAACTGTTTTTT. Its translation is CASSAAGNEKLFF.

The rearrangement links TRBV7-9 to TRBJ2-3; 7 nucleotides match TRBD2. With V trimmed by 5 bases and J by 1 base, 3 bases remained unmatched. CDR1 SEHNR and CDR2 FQNEAQ come from the germline V gene (reference sequence). This CDR3 region has 14 residues. In DNA form, the CDR3 reads TGTGCCAGCAGCCTGAGCGGGGGCACAGATACGCAGTATTTT. It is translated as CASSLSGGTDTQYF.

V is TRBV29-1 and J is TRBJ1-1; unclear D gene. The V gene's germline CDR1 is SQVTM and CDR2 ANQGSEA. The V end was cut by 5 bases, the J end by 1 base, with 8 bases between. The length of the CDR3 is 12 residues. CDR3 protein: CSVLTRNTEAFF. The CDR3 DNA reads TGCAGCGTTCTTACACGGAACACTGAAGCTTTCTTT.

This chain joins TRBV5-6 and TRBJ1-2, with D possibly matching TRBD1 (6 bases). The germline V and J ends were trimmed by 4 bases and 3 bases, with 10 bases remaining between them. CDR1 is SGHDT and CDR2 is YYEEEE in the germline V gene. The CDR3 is 13 residues long. This CDR3 is CASSKRQDYGYTF. As DNA, the CDR3 is TGTGCCAGCAGCAAACGACAGGACTATGGCTACACCTTC.

The J gene is TRBJ2-3, the V gene TRBV27; possible D gene TRBD2, 6 bases. V dropped 4 bases and J dropped 5 bases, with 13 bases sitting between them. The CDR3 is 14 amino acids. Germline CDR1 MNHEY, CDR2 SMNVEV (reference sequence). CDR3 sequence (DNA): TGTGCCAGCAGTTCCGGGACTGCCTTAGATACGCAGTATTTT. The encoded protein is CASSSGTALDTQYF.

The chain combines TRBV5-1 with TRBJ2-1, with TRBD2 matching 9 bases. J lost 2 bases, V lost 3 bases, and 6 bases had no gene match. Looked up from germline, CDR1 is SGHRS and CDR2 is YFSETQ. CDR3 length equals 16 residues. CDR3: CASSSLAGKTYNEQFF. The DNA of the CDR3 is TGCGCCAGCAGCTCTCTAGCGGGAAAAACCTACAATGAGCAGTTCTTC.

The J gene is TRBJ2-7, the V gene TRBV11-3, with 8 bases that match TRBD1. CDR3 size: 13 residues. From germline, CDR1 is SGHNT and CDR2 YENEEA. V lost 5 bases to trimming and J lost 6 bases; unmatched junction nucleotides: 6. The CDR3 loop is CASSPGQAREQYF. The CDR3 DNA follows: TGTGCCAGCAGCCCGGGACAGGCCCGCGAGCAGTACTTC.

The gene calls are TRBV30 and TRBJ2-3; 9 bases align to TRBD2. V shed 3 bases, J shed 1 base, and the junction held 14 bases outside the gene matches. This CDR3 spans 18 amino acids. Germline V gene sequence: CDR1 GTSNPN, CDR2 SVGIG (reference sequence). For the CDR3, the DNA is TGTGCCTGGAGACGACGTCTAGGAGCGGGGGGCCGCACAGATACGCAGTATTTT. Encoded protein: CAWRRRLGAGGRTDTQYF.

This clone appeared once. The CDR3 DNA reads TGCGCCAGCAGCTTGGACGGGACAACCTACTACGAGCAGTACTTC. Protein sequence: CASSLDGTTYYEQYF. This chain uses TRBV5-1 with TRBJ2-7; a possible D gene is TRBD1 (6 bases). The CDR3 spans 15 residues. The V end lost 0 bases, the J end lost 3 bases, and 13 bases lay between the germline ends. Germline V CDR1 and CDR2: SGHRS, YFSETQ.

This clone was seen a single time. This chain connects TRBV7-2 to TRBJ2-3; 12 nucleotides align to TRBD2. Per the germline V gene, CDR1 is SGHTA and CDR2 is FQGNSA. V lost 5 bases, J lost 4 bases, and 13 bases stayed unmatched. The CDR3 is 18 residues long. The DNA for the CDR3 is TGTGCCAGCAGCCCCTTGACTAGCGGGAGAGGAGGGGCAGATACGCAGTATTTT. Protein: CASSPLTSGRGGADTQYF.